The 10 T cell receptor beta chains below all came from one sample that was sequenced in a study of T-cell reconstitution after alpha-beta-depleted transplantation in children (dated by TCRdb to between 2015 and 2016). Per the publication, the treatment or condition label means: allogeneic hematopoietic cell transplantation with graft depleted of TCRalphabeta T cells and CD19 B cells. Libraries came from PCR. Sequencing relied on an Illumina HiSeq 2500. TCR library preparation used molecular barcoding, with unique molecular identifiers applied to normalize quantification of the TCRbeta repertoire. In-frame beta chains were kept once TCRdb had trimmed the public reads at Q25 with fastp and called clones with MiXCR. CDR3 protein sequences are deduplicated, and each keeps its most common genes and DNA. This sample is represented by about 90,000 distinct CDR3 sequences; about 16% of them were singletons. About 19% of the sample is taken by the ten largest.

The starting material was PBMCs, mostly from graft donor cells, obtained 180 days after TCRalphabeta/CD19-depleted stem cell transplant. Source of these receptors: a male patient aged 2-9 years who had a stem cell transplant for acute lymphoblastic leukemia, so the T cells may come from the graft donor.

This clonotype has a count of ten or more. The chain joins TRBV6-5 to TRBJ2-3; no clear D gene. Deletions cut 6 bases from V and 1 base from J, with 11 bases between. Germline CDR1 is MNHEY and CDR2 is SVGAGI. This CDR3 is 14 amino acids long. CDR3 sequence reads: CASSRYLGTDTQYF. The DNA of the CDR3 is TGTGCCAGCAGCCGTTATCTTGGCACAGATACGCAGTATTTT.

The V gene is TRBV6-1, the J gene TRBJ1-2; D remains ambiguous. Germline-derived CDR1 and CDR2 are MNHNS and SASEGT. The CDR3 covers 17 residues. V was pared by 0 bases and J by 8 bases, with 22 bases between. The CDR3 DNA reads TGTGCCAGCAGTGAAGCGCTTCGGACGGCCACCCGGCGGGGCTACACCTTC. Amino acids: CASSEALRTATRRGYTF.

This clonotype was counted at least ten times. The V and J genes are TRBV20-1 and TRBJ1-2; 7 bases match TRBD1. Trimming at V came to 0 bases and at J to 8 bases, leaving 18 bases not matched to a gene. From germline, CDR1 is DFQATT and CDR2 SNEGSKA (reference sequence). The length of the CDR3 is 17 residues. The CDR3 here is CSARDLRLLAGGLGYTF. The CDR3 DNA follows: TGCAGTGCTAGAGATCTTAGGCTTTTGGCAGGGGGTCTAGGCTACACCTTC.

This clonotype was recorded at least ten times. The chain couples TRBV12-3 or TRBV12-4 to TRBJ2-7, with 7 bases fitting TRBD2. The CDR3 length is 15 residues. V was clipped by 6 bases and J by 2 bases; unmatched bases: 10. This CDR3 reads CASSLGRDFPYEQYF. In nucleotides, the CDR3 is TGTGCCAGCAGCCTAGGGAGGGACTTCCCCTACGAGCAGTACTTC.

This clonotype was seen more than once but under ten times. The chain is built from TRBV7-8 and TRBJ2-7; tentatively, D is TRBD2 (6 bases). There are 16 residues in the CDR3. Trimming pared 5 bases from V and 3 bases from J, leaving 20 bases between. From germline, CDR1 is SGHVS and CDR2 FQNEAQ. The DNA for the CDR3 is TGTGCCAGCAGCCCATCGACCGGGACTCCCTTCTACGAGCAGTACTTC. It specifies CASSPSTGTPFYEQYF.

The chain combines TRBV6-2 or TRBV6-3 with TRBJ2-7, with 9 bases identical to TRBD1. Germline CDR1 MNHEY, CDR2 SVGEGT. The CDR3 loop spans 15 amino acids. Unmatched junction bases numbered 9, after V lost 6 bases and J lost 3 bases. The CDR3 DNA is TGTGCCAGCAGAAACCTCCGGGACAGGGACTACGAGCAGTACTTC. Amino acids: CASRNLRDRDYEQYF.

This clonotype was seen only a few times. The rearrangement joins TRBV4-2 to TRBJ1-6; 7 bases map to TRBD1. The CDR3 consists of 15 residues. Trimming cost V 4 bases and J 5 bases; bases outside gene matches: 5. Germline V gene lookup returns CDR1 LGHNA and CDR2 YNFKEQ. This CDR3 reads CASSPRQGDNSPLHF. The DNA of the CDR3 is TGTGCCAGCAGCCCACGACAGGGAGATAATTCACCCCTCCACTTT.

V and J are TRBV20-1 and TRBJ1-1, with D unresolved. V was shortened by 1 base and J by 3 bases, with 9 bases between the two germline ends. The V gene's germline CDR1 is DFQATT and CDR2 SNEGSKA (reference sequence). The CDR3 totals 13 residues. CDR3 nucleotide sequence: TGCAGTGCTAGAGCCCTTACAGACACTGAAGCTTTCTTT. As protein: CSARALTDTEAFF.

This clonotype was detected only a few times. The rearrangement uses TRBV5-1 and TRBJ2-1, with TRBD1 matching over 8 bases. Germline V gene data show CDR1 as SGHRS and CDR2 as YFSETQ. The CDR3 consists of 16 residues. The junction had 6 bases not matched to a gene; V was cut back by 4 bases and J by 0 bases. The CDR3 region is CASSLRTGSSYNEQFF. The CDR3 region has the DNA TGCGCCAGCAGCCTAAGGACAGGGAGCTCCTACAATGAGCAGTTCTTC.

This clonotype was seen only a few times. The DNA of the CDR3 is TGCGCCAGCAGCCCGACCGTGACAGGGTCTGAAAAACTGTTTTTT. Protein: CASSPTVTGSEKLFF. The gene calls are TRBV5-1 and TRBJ1-4, with 7 bases matching TRBD1. Per germline, CDR1 SGHRS and CDR2 YFSETQ. CDR3 size: 15 residues. V trimming: 4 bases; J trimming: 7 bases; junction bases outside the gene matches: 10.